These T cell receptor beta chains were read from a single sample in a study of blood T cell repertoires in COVID-19. TCRdb's copy holds only in-frame clones and misses some; the assay was immunoSEQ multiplex PCR. Of fewer than 250,000 clones listed, roughly 85% are singletons. The sequenced sample was PBMCs or T cells enriched from blood (not recorded which). The receptors here all came from a woman in her fifties or sixties with acute COVID-19. The CDR3 runs from the conserved cysteine through the conserved F or W. Fields, in order: J gene, D gene, clone size, V gene, CDR3 protein, CDR3 DNA. The D gene is left open where the match is weak. Size is stated for part of the rows, as once, few or many counts, or as a class when the clone is expanded.

TRBJ1-2 | - | - | TRBV27 | CASTLPQGFLGYTF | TGTGCCAGCACCTTACCACAGGGTTTTTTGGGCTACACCTTC
TRBJ1-1 | - | - | TRBV6-5 | CASTRTRVDTEAFF | TGTGCCAGCACCCGAACACGGGTTGACACTGAAGCTTTCTTT
TRBJ2-5 | TRBD2 | - | TRBV30 | CAWTREGLETQYF | TGTGCCTGGACCAGGGAGGGCCTAGAGACCCAGTACTTC
TRBJ1-5 | - | - | TRBV5-8 | CASSLGVGGNQPQHF | TGTGCCAGCAGCTTGGGAGTTGGTGGCAATCAGCCCCAGCATTTT
TRBJ1-2 | - | - | TRBV2 | CASSERGNGYTF | TGTGCCAGCAGTGAACGGGGGAATGGCTACACCTTC
TRBJ2-5 | TRBD2 | - | TRBV19 | CASSIISGPGLAETQYF | TGTGCCAGTAGTATCATAAGCGGCCCCGGACTAGCGGAGACCCAGTACTTC
TRBJ1-2 | - | - | TRBV3-1/TRBV3-2 | CASSHSRGNGYTF | TGTGCCAGCAGCCACAGTCGGGGTAATGGCTACACCTTC
TRBJ2-3 | TRBD2 | - | TRBV29-1 | CSVEGRGGIDTQYF | TGCAGCGTTGAAGGGCGGGGGGGCATCGATACGCAGTATTTT
TRBJ1-1 | TRBD1 | - | TRBV18 | CASSLGQAHRGDEAFF | TGTGCCAGCTCACTAGGACAGGCCCATAGGGGTGATGAAGCTTTCTTT
TRBJ2-7 | TRBD2 | - | TRBV7-2 | CASSPLGAGYEQYF | TGTGCCAGCAGCCCCCTTGGAGCGGGGTACGAGCAGTACTTC
TRBJ1-1 | TRBD1 | - | TRBV11-2 | CASSLDLGTGGAFF | TGTGCCAGCAGCTTAGATCTCGGGACAGGCGGAGCTTTCTTT
TRBJ1-5 | - | - | TRBV24-1 | CATSVSGGDNQPQHF | TGTGCCACCAGTGTATCCGGGGGTGACAATCAGCCCCAGCATTTT
TRBJ1-3 | TRBD1 | once | TRBV7-8 | CASSLSSQGANGNTIYF | TGTGCCAGCAGCTTATCTTCCCAGGGGGCGAATGGAAACACCATATATTTT
TRBJ2-7 | TRBD2 | - | TRBV7-2 | CASSYRSGAYDEQYF | TGTGCCAGCAGCTATAGAAGCGGGGCATATGACGAGCAGTACTTC
TRBJ1-2 | - | - | TRBV5-4 | CASSLDRDHGYTF | TGTGCCAGCAGCTTGGACAGGGACCATGGCTACACCTTC
TRBJ1-5 | - | once | TRBV30 | CAWSGNWVNQPQHF | TGTGCCTGGTCAGGGAATTGGGTCAATCAGCCCCAGCATTTT
TRBJ1-6 | TRBD1 | - | TRBV18 | CASSPGQGGNSPLHF | TGTGCCAGCTCACCGGGACAGGGAGGAAATTCACCCCTCCACTTT
TRBJ2-1 | - | - | TRBV9 | CASSAGSEQFF | TGTGCCAGCAGTGCTGGGAGTGAGCAGTTCTTC
TRBJ2-7 | TRBD1 | - | TRBV28 | CASSPGEGADVYEQYF | TGTGCCAGCAGTCCAGGTGAGGGGGCGGATGTCTACGAGCAGTACTTC